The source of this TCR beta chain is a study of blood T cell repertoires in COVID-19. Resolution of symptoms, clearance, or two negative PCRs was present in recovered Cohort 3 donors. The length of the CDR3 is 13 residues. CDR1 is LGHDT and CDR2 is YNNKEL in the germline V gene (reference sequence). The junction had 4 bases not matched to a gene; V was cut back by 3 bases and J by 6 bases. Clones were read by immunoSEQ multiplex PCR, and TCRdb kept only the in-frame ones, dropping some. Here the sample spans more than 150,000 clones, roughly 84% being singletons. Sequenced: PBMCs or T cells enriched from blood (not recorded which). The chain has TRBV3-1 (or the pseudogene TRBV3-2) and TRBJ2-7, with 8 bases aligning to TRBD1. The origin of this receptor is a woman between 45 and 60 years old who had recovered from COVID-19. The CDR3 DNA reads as TGTGCCAGCAGCCAGACAGGGGTTAGCGAGCAGTACTTC. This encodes CASSQTGVSEQYF.